This note documents a single T cell receptor beta chain sequence. Its antigen is not identified. V lost 6 bases, J lost 9 bases, and 12 bases lay in between. CDR1 is SGHDN, CDR2 FVKESK, per germline. CDR3 length: 13 residues. TCRdb fed the 5' RACE reads into MiXCR, producing one record per CDR3 protein. The repertoire consists of approximately 400,000 distinct CDR3 sequences, with 20% to 30% occurring once and the leading ten covering around 9.5%. This record belongs to a study of T-cell memory formation after mild COVID-19. For the study at large: Clustering of TCRs was largely donor specific. Study-level findings and limits: Clones contracting day 15 to 85 were balanced CD4/CD8; later expanders leaned CD4+.

The receptor was isolated from an adult woman who had mild COVID-19 (a few samples of this study predate the infection). Cell type and time point are not known. The chain has TRBV14 and TRBJ1-6, with a weak D call TRBD1 (5 bases). Sequenced material: PBMCs or a T cell subset sorted from them (not recorded which). Written as DNA, the CDR3 is TGTGCCAGCAGTGCCAGGGTGGGTTCACCCCTCCACTTT. It translates to CASSARVGSPLHF.